The TCR beta chain under discussion was sequenced for a study of immune evolution from preneoplasia to lung adenocarcinoma. Regarding the study as a whole: Later-stage lesions seemingly showed higher T cell density and diversity than normal lung.

The table came from immunoSEQ multiplex PCR; TCRdb's copy has only in-frame clones and leaves some out. This sample has 4,500 to 5,500 clones; approximately 86% occur once, and the top ten carry around 3.4%. V lost 4 bases and J lost 1, with 12 bases in between. The CDR3 extends over 16 amino acids. Per germline, CDR1 SGDLS and CDR2 YYNGEE. Concerning this clone: Its antigen is not identified.

The receptor was isolated from a person aged 50 to 59 with lung adenocarcinoma. Input material: FFPE invasive lung adenocarcinoma tissue. This chain uses TRBV9 with TRBJ2-6; D is perhaps TRBD1 (5 bases). The CDR3 loop reads CASSPRPGSGANVLTF. For the CDR3, the DNA is TGTGCCAGCAGCCCAAGACCAGGGTCTGGGGCCAACGTCCTGACTTTC.